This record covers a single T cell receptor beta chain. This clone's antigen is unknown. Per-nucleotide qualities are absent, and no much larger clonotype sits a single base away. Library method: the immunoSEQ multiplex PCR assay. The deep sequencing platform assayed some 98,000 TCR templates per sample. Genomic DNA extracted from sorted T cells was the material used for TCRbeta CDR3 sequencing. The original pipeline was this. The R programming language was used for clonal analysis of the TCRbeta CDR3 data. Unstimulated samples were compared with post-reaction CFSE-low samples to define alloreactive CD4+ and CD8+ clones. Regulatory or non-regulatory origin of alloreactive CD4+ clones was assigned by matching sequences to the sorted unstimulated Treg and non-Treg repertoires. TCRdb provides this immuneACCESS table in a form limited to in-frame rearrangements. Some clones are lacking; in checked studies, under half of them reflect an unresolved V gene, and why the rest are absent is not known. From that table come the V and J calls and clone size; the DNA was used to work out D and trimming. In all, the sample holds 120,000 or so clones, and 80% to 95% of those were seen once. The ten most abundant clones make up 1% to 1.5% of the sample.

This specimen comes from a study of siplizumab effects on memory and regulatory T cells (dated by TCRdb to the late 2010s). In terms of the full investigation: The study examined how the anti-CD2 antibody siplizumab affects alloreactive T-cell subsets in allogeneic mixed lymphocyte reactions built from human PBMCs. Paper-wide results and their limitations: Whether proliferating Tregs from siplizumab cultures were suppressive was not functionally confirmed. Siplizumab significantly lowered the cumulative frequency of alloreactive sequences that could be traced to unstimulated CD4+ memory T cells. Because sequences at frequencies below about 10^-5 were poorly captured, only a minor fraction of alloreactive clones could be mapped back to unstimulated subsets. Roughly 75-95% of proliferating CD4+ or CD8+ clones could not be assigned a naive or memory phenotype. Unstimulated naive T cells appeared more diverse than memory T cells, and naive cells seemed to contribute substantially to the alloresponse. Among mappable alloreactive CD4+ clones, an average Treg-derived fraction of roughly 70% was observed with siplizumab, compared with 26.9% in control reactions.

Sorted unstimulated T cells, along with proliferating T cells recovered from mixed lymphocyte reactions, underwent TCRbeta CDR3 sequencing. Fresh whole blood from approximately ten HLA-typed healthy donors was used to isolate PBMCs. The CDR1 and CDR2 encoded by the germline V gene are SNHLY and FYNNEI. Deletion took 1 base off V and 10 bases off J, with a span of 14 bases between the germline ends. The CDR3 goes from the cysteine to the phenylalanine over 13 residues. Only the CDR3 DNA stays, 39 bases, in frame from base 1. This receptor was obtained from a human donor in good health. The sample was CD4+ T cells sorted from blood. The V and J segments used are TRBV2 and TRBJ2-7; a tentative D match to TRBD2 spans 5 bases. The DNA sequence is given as TGTGCCAGCAGTGAAGTTCGAGACGGGGAACAGTACTTC. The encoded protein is CASSEVRDGEQYF.